This TCR beta chain was recorded in a study of cytomegalovirus exposure and HLA in healthy donors. About this clone: Its specificity is unknown.

Study-level points and caveats: The study put some 150 TCR beta chains on its list as cytomegalovirus-associated.

The PCR used 60 Vbeta and 13 Jbeta primers. Generated by immunoSEQ multiplex PCR, the TCRdb table keeps only in-frame clones and is missing some. The sample lists 200,000 or so clones; 80% to 85% were seen once. Specimen: PBMCs. The sequence came from a boy under 18 in good health and CMV-seronegative.

CDR3 coding DNA: TGTGCCAGTAGTATTGCGGATTCTGGAAACACCATATATTTT. Protein sequence: CASSIADSGNTIYF. The V and J genes are TRBV19 and TRBJ1-3; D ambiguous. V was trimmed by 3 bases and J by 1 base, leaving 7 bases between them. Germline V gene lookup returns CDR1 LNHDA and CDR2 SQIVND (reference sequence). There are 14 residues in the CDR3.